This note documents a single T cell receptor (beta chain) sequence. Antigen specificity is unknown. The data derive from a study of cytomegalovirus exposure and HLA in healthy donors. Findings of the study overall: TCR beta sequences numbering under 20,000 were associated with HLA alleles at 0.05 false discovery rate in a later analysis.

Trimming at V came to 0 bases and at J to 5 bases, leaving 4 bases not matched to a gene. In germline, CDR1 is SGHTA, CDR2 FQGTGA. This CDR3 comprises 16 residues. PCR used 60 Vbeta primers and 13 Jbeta primers. TCRdb's table, derived via immunoSEQ multiplex PCR, lists solely in-frame clones and lacks some. This sample's clone table lists roughly 42,000 clones. This TCR derives from a man in his thirties or forties in good health and CMV-seronegative. The chain is built from TRBV7-3 and TRBJ2-5, with 12 nucleotides matching TRBD1. The sequencing sample was made of PBMCs. The CDR3 DNA sequence: TGTGCCAGCAGCTTAACCGGGACAGGGGGCGCCGAGACCCAGTACTTC. As protein: CASSLTGTGGAETQYF.